This T cell receptor (beta chain) originates from a study of regulatory T cells in long-lasting Graves disease. The CDR3 sequence is 15 residues long. Germline loops: CDR1 KGHDR, CDR2 SFDVKD. V was cut by 3 bases and J by 10 bases, with 18 bases left in between. This clonotype was recorded at least ten times. Sample time point: newly diagnosed GD, antithyroid drugs for less than 3 months. Following extraction of RNA from PBMCs, that RNA was used to make the TCR library. CDR3-region Arm-PCR and iRepertoire HTBI primers produced the TCR beta libraries. Methods used by the authors: Samples jointly harbored about 65 TRBV and about 14 TRBJ segments. From the multiplex PCR reads, TCRdb called clonotypes with MiXCR, one entry per CDR3 protein. The V and J calls were determined by TCRdb, not by the authors. Here the sample spans 400,000 to 500,000 distinct CDR3 sequences, 14% being singletons. This sample also appeared in a second study, on T cells in Graves' hyperthyroidism and ophthalmopathy. From that report: Also found in blood were most expanded thyroid clonotypes above 0.001.

This chain joins TRBV24-1 and TRBJ2-1; unclear D gene. Sample: peripheral blood mononuclear cells (PBMCs), taken at new diagnosis, from a patient treated with antithyroid drugs. The clonotype originates from a woman between 50 and 59 years old with Graves disease. The CDR3 DNA reads as TGTGCCACCAGTGATCCGTCTGGTGGTCTAATGGAGCAGTTCTTC. This sequence encodes CATSDPSGGLMEQFF.